Following are 7 T cell receptor beta chains from one sample sequenced in a study of blood T cell repertoires in COVID-19. TCRdb's table, derived via immunoSEQ multiplex PCR, lists solely in-frame clones and lacks some. This table has 25,000 to 40,000 clones, 90% appearing once. Sequenced: peripheral blood. The source is a man between 65 and 79 years old with active or convalescent COVID-19.

V is TRBV10-2 and J is TRBJ2-3, with 9 bases matching TRBD2. CDR1 and CDR2 (germline): WSHSY, SAAADI. This CDR3 spans 14 amino acids. J was trimmed by 5 bases and V by 4 bases; bases with no gene match: 4. This CDR3 is CASSAAGGGDTQYF. CDR3 DNA sequence: TGCGCCAGCAGTGCGGCGGGAGGGGGAGATACGCAGTATTTT.

CDR3 loop: CAVTGVGNTIYF. The DNA of the CDR3 is TGTGCCGTTACAGGGGTGGGAAACACCATATATTTT. The chain uses TRBV10-3 and TRBJ1-3, with 7 bases matching TRBD1. The germline gives CDR1 ENHRY, CDR2 SYGVKD. This CDR3 contains 12 residues. The V gene end was trimmed by 11 bases and the J gene end by 4 bases; junction bases not matched to a gene: 5.

This rearrangement joins TRBV6-5 to TRBJ2-7, with TRBD1 matching 7 bases. The CDR3 covers 16 residues. Germline-derived CDR1 and CDR2 are MNHEY and SVGAGI. The trim removed 2 bases at V and 4 bases at J, leaving 11 bases unmatched. Here the CDR3 DNA reads TGTGCCAGCAGTTACGGGGACAGCCGGCAAGGGTACGAGCAGTACTTC. Translating gives CASSYGDSRQGYEQYF.

This clone showed up just once. The chain joins TRBV5-5 to TRBJ1-1; no clear D gene. V lost 2 bases to trimming and J lost 1 base, with 6 bases between them. CDR1 is SGHKS and CDR2 is YYEKEE in the germline V gene (reference sequence). The CDR3 totals 13 residues. The CDR3 DNA reads TGTGCCAGCAGCTTACTTTGGAACACTGAAGCTTTCTTT. Protein: CASSLLWNTEAFF.

The chain recombines TRBV7-9 with TRBJ2-3; a possible D gene is TRBD1 (6 bases). This CDR3 is 16 amino acids long. CDR1 and CDR2 (germline): SEHNR, FQNEAQ (reference sequence). Trimming removed 5 bases at V and 3 bases at J, with 18 bases between. Written as DNA, the CDR3 is TGTGCCAGCAGCGTCCGTGGGGGCGAGAGTACAGATACGCAGTATTTT. Its protein product is CASSVRGGESTDTQYF.

The V and J genes are TRBV15 and TRBJ2-2; TRBD2 agrees at 14 bases. CDR1 and CDR2 from the germline V gene are LNHNV and YYDKDF (reference sequence). The ends lost 8 bases at V and 5 bases at J; junction bases unmatched: 1. This CDR3 is built from 14 residues. The CDR3 DNA is TGTGCCACCGGGACTAGCGGGAGTACCGGGGAGCTGTTTTTT. Amino acids: CATGTSGSTGELFF.

The chain joins TRBV30 to TRBJ1-5; a possible D gene is TRBD1 (6 bases). The V end lost 4 bases, the J end lost 3 bases, and 10 bases lay between the germline ends. CDR1 and CDR2 from the germline V gene are GTSNPN and SVGIG (reference sequence). The CDR3 runs 13 residues. The CDR3 nucleotides are TGTGCCTGGAAAGGACAGTTCAATCAGCCCCAGCATTTT. It yields the protein CAWKGQFNQPQHF.